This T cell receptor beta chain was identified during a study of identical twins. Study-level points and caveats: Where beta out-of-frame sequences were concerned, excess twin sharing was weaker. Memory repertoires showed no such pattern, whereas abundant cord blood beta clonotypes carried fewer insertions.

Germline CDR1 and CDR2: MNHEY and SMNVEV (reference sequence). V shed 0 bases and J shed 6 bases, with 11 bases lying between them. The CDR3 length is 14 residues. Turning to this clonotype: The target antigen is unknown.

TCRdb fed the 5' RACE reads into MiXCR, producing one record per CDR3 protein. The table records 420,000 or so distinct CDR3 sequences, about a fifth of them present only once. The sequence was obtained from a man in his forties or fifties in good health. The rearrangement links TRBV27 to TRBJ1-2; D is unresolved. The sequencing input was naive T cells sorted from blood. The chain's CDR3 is CASSLSGLLHGYTF. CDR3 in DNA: TGTGCCAGCAGTTTATCCGGCCTCCTTCATGGCTACACCTTC.